The 19 T cell receptor beta chains below were found in one sample sequenced in a study of molecular identifiers for immune sequencing clone quantification. A single record per CDR3 protein comes from TCRdb applying MiXCR to the PCR reads. The data contain 40,000 to 50,000 distinct CDR3 sequences, approximately 21% of them singletons. Sequencing was carried out using naive CD8+ T cells from blood, with Jurkat cell RNA spiked in. The subset: FACS-sorted CD8+CD4-CCR7+CD45RA+ naive T cells. The receptors were gathered from a human donor in good health. Some libraries in this study had Jurkat cell RNA spiked in.

V and J are TRBV24-1 and TRBJ2-2; the D gene is possibly TRBD1 (6 bases). V shed 4 bases and J shed 5 bases, with 19 bases lying between them. The CDR3 covers 17 residues. Germline V gives CDR1 KGHDR, CDR2 SFDVKD. In DNA, the CDR3 is TGTGCCACCAGTGACCCAGACCGGGCGCAGGGGACCGGGGAGCTGTTTTTT. Translated, it gives CATSDPDRAQGTGELFF.

This clonotype has at least ten counts. This chain uses TRBV7-9 with TRBJ2-5; TRBD2 matches 7 bases. Germline lookup yields CDR1 SEHNR and CDR2 FQNEAQ (reference sequence). This CDR3 region has 17 residues. J was trimmed by 1 base and V by 6 bases; bases with no gene match: 14. DNA of the CDR3: TGTGCCAGCAGTCAGAGAGGGGTAGCGGGCGTCCAAGAGACCCAGTACTTC. Protein sequence: CASSQRGVAGVQETQYF. The full variable domain, with the rest looked up from reference TRBV7-9 and TRBJ2-5, is DTGVSQNPRHKITKRGQNVTFRCDPISEHNRLYWYRQTLGQGPEFLTYFQNEAQLEKSRLLSDRFSAERPKGSFSTLEIQRTEQGDSAMYLCASSQRGVAGVQETQYFGPGTRLLVL.

This clonotype was seen at least ten times. The gene calls are TRBV12-3 or TRBV12-4 and TRBJ2-3; no clear D. With 4 bases removed from V and 2 bases from J, the gap between germline ends came to 16 bases. The CDR3 has 16 residues. In DNA form, the CDR3 reads TGTGCCAGCAGTTCTCGTACCGGGTTTCCCACAGATACGCAGTATTTT. It specifies CASSSRTGFPTDTQYF.

This clonotype was seen more than once but under ten times. This chain links TRBV19 with TRBJ2-3; the D gene is possibly TRBD1 (6 bases). Germline CDR1 and CDR2: LNHDA and SQIVND (reference sequence). Trimming took 6 bases from V and 1 from J, leaving 14 bases between them. The CDR3 loop spans 15 amino acids. CDR3 sequence (DNA): TGTGCCAGTAGAACACAGGGCCTCGGCACAGATACGCAGTATTTT. This gives the protein CASRTQGLGTDTQYF.

This clonotype was recorded at least ten times. This chain joins TRBV12-3 or TRBV12-4 and TRBJ1-1; D gene unclear. This CDR3 has 11 residues. V dropped 10 bases and J dropped 1 base, with 7 bases sitting between them. The chain's CDR3 is CATSWNTEAFF. In nucleotides, the CDR3 is TGTGCCACCTCCTGGAACACTGAAGCTTTCTTT.

The chain couples TRBV24-1 to TRBJ2-2; no definite D call. Per germline, CDR1 KGHDR and CDR2 SFDVKD. This CDR3 region has 14 residues. The germline V and J ends were trimmed by 1 base and 2 bases, with 4 bases remaining between them. The CDR3 coding sequence is TGTGCCACCAGTGATTTCCTTAACACCGGGGAGCTGTTTTTT. Protein sequence: CATSDFLNTGELFF.

The table lists this clonotype with a few counts. The V and J genes are TRBV12-3 or TRBV12-4 and TRBJ2-2; D gene unclear. The CDR3 length is 11 residues. Trimming removed 7 bases from V and 4 bases from J, with 4 bases in between. In DNA form, the CDR3 reads TGTGCCAGCAAGATCACCGGGGAGCTGTTTTTT. This sequence encodes CASKITGELFF.

At least ten counts were recorded for this clonotype. The chain joins TRBV14 to TRBJ2-2, with D unclear. The germline V and J ends were trimmed by 1 base and 1 base, with 7 bases remaining between them. This CDR3 is 15 amino acids long. Germline V gene data show CDR1 as SGHDN and CDR2 as FVKESK. This CDR3 is CASSQGEGNTGELFF. The DNA of the CDR3 is TGTGCCAGCAGCCAAGGGGAAGGGAACACCGGGGAGCTGTTTTTT.

Ten or more counts support this clonotype. The chain uses TRBV29-1 and TRBJ2-5; TRBD2 matches 11 bases. The CDR3 is 15 amino acids. V dropped 6 bases and J dropped 1; count of bases not matched to a gene: 7. Germline V lookup: CDR1 SQVTM, CDR2 ANQGSEA. The CDR3 is CSVVLAGDPQETQYF. The CDR3 DNA sequence: TGCAGCGTCGTACTAGCGGGGGACCCCCAAGAGACCCAGTACTTC.

Ten or more counts support this clonotype. The chain recombines TRBV19 with TRBJ2-4, with 7 bases fitting TRBD1. The CDR3 is 16 amino acids. V lost 5 bases, J lost 2 bases, and 9 bases stayed unmatched. From germline, CDR1 is LNHDA and CDR2 SQIVND (reference sequence). The CDR3 sequence: CASSQIRDSPKNIQYF. The CDR3 DNA follows: TGTGCCAGTAGTCAAATCCGGGACAGCCCCAAAAACATTCAGTACTTC.

This clonotype was seen ten or more times. In nucleotides, the CDR3 is TGTGCCAGCAGTTACTCTACTAGCGGGAAATCGGATGAGCAGTTCTTC. It yields the protein CASSYSTSGKSDEQFF. This chain links TRBV6-5 with TRBJ2-1; 10 bases align to TRBD2. This CDR3 comprises 16 residues. Germline V gene lookup returns CDR1 MNHEY and CDR2 SVGAGI. With V trimmed by 0 bases and J by 8 bases, 7 bases remained unmatched.

The CDR3 loop reads CATIRIGQNTGELFF. CDR3 DNA: TGTGCCACCATTAGAATAGGACAGAACACCGGGGAGCTGTTTTTT. This rearrangement joins TRBV24-1 to TRBJ2-2, with D perhaps TRBD1 (5 bases). There are 15 residues in the CDR3. The V and J ends lost 8 bases and 1 base respectively, with 13 bases between them. In germline, CDR1 is KGHDR, CDR2 SFDVKD.

Turning to this clonotype: One end of the junction fails to match germline, which may point to a read error. This chain connects TRBV5-1 to TRBJ2-7, with 7 bases identical to TRBD1. Germline V lookup: CDR1 SGHRS, CDR2 YFSETQ. This CDR3 has 14 amino acids. The CDR3 sequence is CASSLGVGGYEPYF. In DNA form, the CDR3 reads TGCGCCAGCAGCTTGGGGGTAGGGGGCTACGAGCCGTACTTC.

This clonotype was seen repeatedly, ten times or more. The rearrangement uses TRBV20-1 and TRBJ2-1; D is unclear. The V gene lost 4 bases and the J gene lost 9 bases, with 10 bases spanning the gap. Germline V lookup: CDR1 DFQATT, CDR2 SNEGSKA (reference sequence). The CDR3 consists of 11 residues. CDR3 coding DNA: TGCAGTGCTACCCTTTACGGTGAGCAGTTCTTC. Translating gives CSATLYGEQFF.

The table lists this clonotype with many counts. The gene calls are TRBV5-1 and TRBJ2-5; D is ambiguous. The CDR3 is 13 amino acids. Germline V gene data show CDR1 as SGHRS and CDR2 as YFSETQ. V was clipped by 4 bases and J by 2 bases, with 9 bases between them. CDR3 in amino acids: CASSDDTQETQYF. The CDR3, as DNA: TGCGCCAGCAGCGACGACACGCAAGAGACCCAGTACTTC.

This clonotype was seen ten or more times. The V call is TRBV4-3, the J call TRBJ2-5, with 8 bases fitting TRBD2. Germline V gene data show CDR1 as LGHNA and CDR2 as YSLEER. Trimming took 0 bases from V and 5 from J; bases not matched to a gene: 11. This CDR3 region has 17 residues. The CDR3 here is CASSQDREREKGETQYF. The CDR3 DNA follows: TGCGCCAGCAGCCAAGATCGGGAGCGGGAGAAGGGTGAGACCCAGTACTTC.

This clonotype has a count of ten or more. This rearrangement joins TRBV7-6 to TRBJ2-5; D gene uncertain. The CDR3 extends over 13 amino acids. CDR1 SGHVS and CDR2 FNYEAQ come from the germline V gene. V lost 5 bases to trimming and J lost 1 base, with 8 bases between them. Here the CDR3 reads CASSHLSQETQYF. The CDR3 bases are TGTGCCAGCAGCCACCTTTCCCAAGAGACCCAGTACTTC.

This clonotype has a single count. This rearrangement joins TRBV4-1 to TRBJ2-7, with TRBD1 as a possible D gene (6 bases). The CDR3 loop spans 13 amino acids. V was cut by 1 base and J by 4 bases, with 8 bases left in between. Germline V gives CDR1 MGHRA, CDR2 YSYEKL. The CDR3 reads CASSQGTVYEQYF. In DNA, the CDR3 is TGCGCCAGCAGCCAAGGGACAGTGTACGAGCAGTACTTC.

This sequence joins TRBV25-1 and TRBJ2-5, with D possibly TRBD2 on 5 matching bases. This CDR3 is built from 12 residues. Germline values: CDR1 MGHDK, CDR2 SYGVNS. V dropped 0 bases and J dropped 12 bases, with 11 bases sitting between them. In nucleotides, the CDR3 is TGTGCCAGCAGTGAATATCGGGGAGCCGAGTACTTC. This sequence encodes CASSEYRGAEYF.